This is a list of T cell receptor beta chains from one sample in a study of long-term antiretroviral therapy in people with HIV. Method: immunoSEQ multiplex PCR; TCRdb's copy keeps in-frame clones and lacks some. The data hold fewer than 45,000 clones, with nearly 95% observed a single time. The input for sequencing was unsorted PBMCs, taken 3.7 years after starting antiretroviral therapy. The source is a woman in her fifties or sixties with HIV. The CDR3 runs from the conserved cysteine through the conserved F or W. A D gene is named only where the DNA matches it firmly. Size values are once, few and many counts, or a class for expanded clones, and some rows have none.

abundance: .; j_gene: TRBJ2-2; d_gene: .; v_gene: TRBV7-8; len: 15; CDR3aa: CASSLIRANTGELFF; CDR3nt: TGTGCCAGCAGCTTGATTAGGGCGAACACCGGGGAGCTGTTTTTT
abundance: few; j_gene: TRBJ2-3; d_gene: .; v_gene: TRBV27; len: 17; CDR3aa: CASSRTGTPTSTDTQYF; CDR3nt: TGTGCCAGCAGTCGTACCGGGACACCTACTAGCACAGATACGCAGTATTTT
abundance: .; j_gene: TRBJ2-2; d_gene: .; v_gene: TRBV5-1; len: 15; CDR3aa: CASSFPGLNTGELFF; CDR3nt: TGCGCCAGCAGTTTCCCGGGATTGAACACCGGGGAGCTGTTTTTT
abundance: .; j_gene: TRBJ2-5; d_gene: .; v_gene: TRBV5-1; len: 15; CDR3aa: CASKPDGINQETQYF; CDR3nt: TGCGCCAGCAAACCGGACGGGATAAACCAAGAGACCCAGTACTTC
abundance: .; j_gene: TRBJ1-3; d_gene: .; v_gene: TRBV7-2; len: 14; CDR3aa: CASSLSGSGNTIYF; CDR3nt: TGTGCCAGCAGCTTATCGGGGTCTGGAAACACCATATATTTT
abundance: .; j_gene: TRBJ1-2; d_gene: TRBD1; v_gene: TRBV6-1; len: 15; CDR3aa: CASSGQGQSDYGYTF; CDR3nt: TGTGCCAGCAGTGGACAGGGGCAGTCTGACTATGGCTACACCTTC
abundance: .; j_gene: TRBJ2-7; d_gene: .; v_gene: TRBV4-1; len: 17; CDR3aa: CASSPFVARGAFYEQYF; CDR3nt: TGCGCCAGCAGCCCATTTGTCGCGAGGGGCGCATTCTACGAGCAGTACTTC
abundance: .; j_gene: TRBJ1-3; d_gene: TRBD1; v_gene: TRBV5-6; len: 17; CDR3aa: CASSPGGSGFSGNTIYF; CDR3nt: TGTGCCAGCAGCCCAGGGGGCTCGGGGTTCTCTGGAAACACCATATATTTT
abundance: .; j_gene: TRBJ1-3; d_gene: .; v_gene: TRBV5-1; len: 16; CDR3aa: CASSLGTLSSGNTIYF; CDR3nt: TGCGCCAGCAGCTTAGGGACTCTTAGCTCTGGAAACACCATATATTTT
abundance: once; j_gene: TRBJ2-3; d_gene: TRBD1; v_gene: TRBV5-1; len: 17; CDR3aa: CASSLARTGASTDTQYF; CDR3nt: TGCGCCAGCAGCTTGGCCCGGACAGGGGCGAGCACAGATACGCAGTATTTT
abundance: .; j_gene: TRBJ2-7; d_gene: TRBD1; v_gene: TRBV10-1; len: 15; CDR3aa: CASSEMRGQGSEQYF; CDR3nt: TGCGCCAGCAGTGAGATGAGGGGGCAGGGAAGCGAGCAGTACTTC
abundance: .; j_gene: TRBJ2-1; d_gene: TRBD1; v_gene: TRBV11-2; len: 15; CDR3aa: CASSGWTGEGHEQFF; CDR3nt: TGTGCCAGCAGCGGTTGGACAGGGGAGGGCCATGAGCAGTTCTTC
abundance: .; j_gene: TRBJ2-3; d_gene: .; v_gene: TRBV5-1; len: 14; CDR3aa: CASSLVGYTDTQYF; CDR3nt: TGCGCCAGCAGCTTGGTGGGGTACACAGATACGCAGTATTTT
abundance: .; j_gene: TRBJ2-1; d_gene: TRBD2; v_gene: TRBV6-5; len: 15; CDR3aa: CASSRGLAGNNEQFF; CDR3nt: TGTGCCAGCAGTAGGGGACTAGCGGGGAACAATGAGCAGTTCTTC
abundance: .; j_gene: TRBJ2-3; d_gene: .; v_gene: TRBV7-2; len: 13; CDR3aa: CASSQRLVDTQYF; CDR3nt: TGTGCCAGCAGCCAACGTCTGGTTGATACGCAGTATTTT
abundance: .; j_gene: TRBJ1-6; d_gene: .; v_gene: TRBV10-2; len: 15; CDR3aa: CASSGGLNDNSPLHF; CDR3nt: TGCGCCAGCAGTGGGGGCTTGAACGATAATTCACCCCTCCACTTT
abundance: .; j_gene: TRBJ2-3; d_gene: .; v_gene: TRBV11-3; len: 12; CDR3aa: CASSPGTDTQYF; CDR3nt: TGTGCCAGCAGCCCCGGCACAGATACGCAGTATTTT
abundance: .; j_gene: TRBJ1-4; d_gene: .; v_gene: TRBV30; len: 16; CDR3aa: CAWSVGTPRTNEKLFF; CDR3nt: TGTGCCTGGAGTGTTGGGACCCCTAGGACTAATGAAAAACTGTTTTTT
abundance: .; j_gene: TRBJ1-1; d_gene: .; v_gene: TRBV27; len: 14; CDR3aa: CASSSMFTDTEAFF; CDR3nt: TGTGCCAGCAGTTCAATGTTCACAGACACTGAAGCTTTCTTT
abundance: .; j_gene: TRBJ1-3; d_gene: .; v_gene: TRBV18; len: 15; CDR3aa: CASSPDKKGGNTIYF; CDR3nt: TGTGCCAGCTCGCCGGATAAAAAAGGAGGAAACACCATATATTTT
abundance: once; j_gene: TRBJ2-7; d_gene: TRBD1; v_gene: TRBV5-5; len: 14; CDR3aa: CASSSGTGLYEQYF; CDR3nt: TGTGCCAGCAGCTCCGGGACAGGACTCTACGAGCAGTACTTC
abundance: .; j_gene: TRBJ1-4; d_gene: .; v_gene: TRBV6-6; len: 15; CDR3aa: CATALYLATNEKLFF; CDR3nt: TGTGCAACAGCATTATATCTAGCAACTAATGAAAAACTGTTTTTT
abundance: .; j_gene: TRBJ1-2; d_gene: .; v_gene: TRBV5-6; len: 14; CDR3aa: CASSLTGSNYGYTF; CDR3nt: TGTGCCAGCAGCTTAACAGGGTCTAACTATGGCTACACCTTC
abundance: .; j_gene: TRBJ2-5; d_gene: .; v_gene: TRBV7-7; len: 14; CDR3aa: CASSPRAGQETQYF; CDR3nt: TGTGCTAGCAGCCCCCGCGCGGGGCAAGAGACCCAGTACTTC
abundance: .; j_gene: TRBJ1-2; d_gene: TRBD1; v_gene: TRBV7-8; len: 13; CDR3aa: CASSPGGWYGYTF; CDR3nt: TGTGCCAGCAGCCCAGGGGGATGGTATGGCTACACCTTC
abundance: .; j_gene: TRBJ2-7; d_gene: TRBD1; v_gene: TRBV6-6; len: 15; CDR3aa: CASSSTGTVPYEQYF; CDR3nt: TGTGCCAGCAGTTCCACCGGGACAGTACCCTACGAGCAGTACTTC
abundance: .; j_gene: TRBJ1-2; d_gene: .; v_gene: TRBV7-2; len: 17; CDR3aa: CASSPQGGPGVGYGYTF; CDR3nt: TGTGCCAGCAGCCCACAGGGCGGCCCGGGAGTTGGCTATGGCTACACCTTC
abundance: .; j_gene: TRBJ1-4; d_gene: .; v_gene: TRBV5-5; len: 14; CDR3aa: CASSLDSSNEKLFF; CDR3nt: TGTGCCAGCAGCTTAGACAGCTCTAATGAAAAACTGTTTTTT
abundance: .; j_gene: TRBJ1-1; d_gene: .; v_gene: TRBV29-1; len: 12; CDR3aa: CSAGGANTEAFF; CDR3nt: TGCAGCGCTGGCGGGGCGAACACTGAAGCTTTCTTT
abundance: once; j_gene: TRBJ1-2; d_gene: .; v_gene: TRBV9; len: 17; CDR3aa: CASSVDPPAGSNYGYTF; CDR3nt: TGTGCCAGCAGCGTAGATCCCCCCGCAGGGTCCAACTATGGCTACACCTTC
abundance: .; j_gene: TRBJ2-7; d_gene: .; v_gene: TRBV7-3; len: 15; CDR3aa: CASSLEAGWSYEQYF; CDR3nt: TGTGCCAGCAGCTTAGAAGCAGGGTGGTCCTACGAGCAGTACTTC
abundance: .; j_gene: TRBJ2-1; d_gene: TRBD2; v_gene: TRBV2; len: 15; CDR3aa: CASTTTELAINEQFF; CDR3nt: TGTGCCAGCACCACGACTGAACTAGCGATCAATGAGCAGTTCTTC
abundance: .; j_gene: TRBJ1-2; d_gene: TRBD1; v_gene: TRBV19; len: 14; CDR3aa: CASTPDRRNYGYTF; CDR3nt: TGTGCCAGTACCCCGGACAGGCGAAACTATGGCTACACCTTC
abundance: .; j_gene: TRBJ2-3; d_gene: TRBD2; v_gene: TRBV28; len: 16; CDR3aa: CASSLGYSGGADTQYF; CDR3nt: TGTGCCAGCAGCCTAGGGTATAGCGGGGGGGCAGATACGCAGTATTTT
abundance: .; j_gene: TRBJ1-5; d_gene: .; v_gene: TRBV6-5; len: 15; CDR3aa: CASTKRRGSNQPQHF; CDR3nt: TGTGCCAGCACGAAGCGCCGAGGGAGCAATCAGCCCCAGCATTTT
abundance: once; j_gene: TRBJ1-6; d_gene: .; v_gene: TRBV19; len: 15; CDR3aa: CASRPAGPGDPPLHF; CDR3nt: TGTGCCAGTCGCCCGGCGGGTCCGGGGGATCCACCCCTCCACTTT
abundance: .; j_gene: TRBJ2-1; d_gene: TRBD2; v_gene: TRBV7-8; len: 15; CDR3aa: CASSPTSGEYNEQFF; CDR3nt: TGTGCCAGCAGCCCGACTAGCGGGGAATACAATGAGCAGTTCTTC
abundance: .; j_gene: TRBJ1-1; d_gene: .; v_gene: TRBV19; len: 16; CDR3aa: CASSPGGLGTNTEAFF; CDR3nt: TGTGCCAGTAGCCCCGGGGGTTTAGGGACGAACACTGAAGCTTTCTTT
abundance: .; j_gene: TRBJ2-5; d_gene: TRBD1; v_gene: TRBV7-3; len: 15; CDR3aa: CASSPGQGTKETQYF; CDR3nt: TGTGCCAGCAGCCCGGGACAGGGAACAAAAGAGACCCAGTACTTC
abundance: .; j_gene: TRBJ2-7; d_gene: TRBD1; v_gene: TRBV30; len: 16; CDR3aa: CAWSVGYDRDSYEQYF; CDR3nt: TGTGCCTGGAGTGTGGGCTATGACAGGGATTCCTACGAGCAGTACTTC
abundance: .; j_gene: TRBJ2-7; d_gene: .; v_gene: TRBV29-1; len: 12; CDR3aa: CSVWGLSYEQYF; CDR3nt: TGCAGCGTTTGGGGGTTGAGCTACGAGCAGTACTTC
abundance: .; j_gene: TRBJ1-2; d_gene: .; v_gene: TRBV5-6; len: 16; CDR3aa: CASSLGQRRETYGYTF; CDR3nt: TGTGCCAGCAGCTTGGGACAGCGCAGGGAAACCTATGGCTACACCTTC
abundance: .; j_gene: TRBJ1-1; d_gene: TRBD1; v_gene: TRBV7-8; len: 12; CDR3aa: CASSLLTGQAFF; CDR3nt: TGTGCCAGCAGCTTACTGACAGGGCAAGCTTTCTTT
abundance: once; j_gene: TRBJ2-7; d_gene: .; v_gene: TRBV11-2; len: 13; CDR3aa: CASSGSGTSEQYF; CDR3nt: TGTGCCAGCAGCGGTTCCGGGACAAGTGAGCAGTACTTC
abundance: .; j_gene: TRBJ2-6; d_gene: .; v_gene: TRBV5-6; len: 17; CDR3aa: CASSRDSGGSGANVLTF; CDR3nt: TGTGCCAGCAGCCGGGACAGTGGGGGGTCTGGGGCCAACGTCCTGACTTTC
abundance: .; j_gene: TRBJ1-1; d_gene: .; v_gene: TRBV6-5; len: 12; CDR3aa: CASSPRVSEAFF; CDR3nt: TGTGCCAGCAGCCCCAGGGTCTCTGAAGCTTTCTTT
abundance: .; j_gene: TRBJ1-4; d_gene: .; v_gene: TRBV11-1; len: 14; CDR3aa: CASRHDATNEKLFF; CDR3nt: TGTGCCAGCAGACACGATGCAACTAATGAAAAACTGTTTTTT
abundance: .; j_gene: TRBJ2-7; d_gene: TRBD1; v_gene: TRBV6-5; len: 15; CDR3aa: CASSYFTGQGYEQYF; CDR3nt: TGTGCCAGCAGTTACTTCACCGGACAGGGCTACGAGCAGTACTTC
abundance: .; j_gene: TRBJ2-7; d_gene: .; v_gene: TRBV6-1; len: 15; CDR3aa: CASRATGTKFYEQYF; CDR3nt: TGTGCCAGCAGAGCTACCGGGACAAAGTTTTATGAGCAGTACTTC
abundance: .; j_gene: TRBJ1-1; d_gene: .; v_gene: TRBV5-1; len: 14; CDR3aa: CASSLYGTNTEAFF; CDR3nt: TGCGCCAGCAGCTTGTACGGCACAAATACTGAAGCTTTCTTT
abundance: .; j_gene: TRBJ1-5; d_gene: TRBD1; v_gene: TRBV6-6; len: 15; CDR3aa: CASNTGALGDQPQHF; CDR3nt: TGTGCCAGCAATACAGGGGCGCTAGGTGACCAGCCCCAGCATTTT
abundance: .; j_gene: TRBJ1-1; d_gene: .; v_gene: TRBV6-5; len: 15; CDR3aa: CASSYSRVGGTEAFF; CDR3nt: TGTGCCAGCAGTTACTCACGGGTGGGTGGCACTGAAGCTTTCTTT